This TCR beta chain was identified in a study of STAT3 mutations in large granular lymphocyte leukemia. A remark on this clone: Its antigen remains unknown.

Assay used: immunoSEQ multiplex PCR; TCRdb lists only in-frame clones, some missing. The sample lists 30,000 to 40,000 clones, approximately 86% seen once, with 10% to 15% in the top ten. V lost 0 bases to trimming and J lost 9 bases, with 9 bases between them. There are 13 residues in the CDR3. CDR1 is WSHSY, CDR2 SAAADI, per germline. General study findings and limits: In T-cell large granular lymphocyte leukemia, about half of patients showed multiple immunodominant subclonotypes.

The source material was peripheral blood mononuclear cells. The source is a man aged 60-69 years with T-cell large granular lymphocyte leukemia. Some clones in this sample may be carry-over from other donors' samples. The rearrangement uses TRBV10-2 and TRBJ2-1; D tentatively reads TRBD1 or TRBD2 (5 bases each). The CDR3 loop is CASSESGTSEQFF. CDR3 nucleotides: TGCGCCAGCAGTGAGTCGGGGACGAGTGAGCAGTTCTTC.